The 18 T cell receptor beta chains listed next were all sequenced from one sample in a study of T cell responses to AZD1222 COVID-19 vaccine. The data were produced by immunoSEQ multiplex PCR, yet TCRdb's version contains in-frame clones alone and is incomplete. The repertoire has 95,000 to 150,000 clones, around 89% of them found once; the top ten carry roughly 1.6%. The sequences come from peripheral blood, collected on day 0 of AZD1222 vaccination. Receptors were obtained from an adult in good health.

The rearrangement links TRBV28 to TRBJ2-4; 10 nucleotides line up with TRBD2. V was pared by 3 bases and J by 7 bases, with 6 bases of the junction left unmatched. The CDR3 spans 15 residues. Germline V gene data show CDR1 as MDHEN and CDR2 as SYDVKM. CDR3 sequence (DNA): TGTGCCAGCAGTTTCACTAGCGGGATGAGGAACATTCAGTACTTC. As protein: CASSFTSGMRNIQYF.

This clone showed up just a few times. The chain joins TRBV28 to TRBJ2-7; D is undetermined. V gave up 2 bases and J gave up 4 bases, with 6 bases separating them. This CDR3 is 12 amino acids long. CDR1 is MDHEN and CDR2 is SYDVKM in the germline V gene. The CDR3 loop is CASSLIGYEQYF. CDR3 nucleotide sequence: TGTGCCAGCAGTTTAATTGGGTACGAGCAGTACTTC.

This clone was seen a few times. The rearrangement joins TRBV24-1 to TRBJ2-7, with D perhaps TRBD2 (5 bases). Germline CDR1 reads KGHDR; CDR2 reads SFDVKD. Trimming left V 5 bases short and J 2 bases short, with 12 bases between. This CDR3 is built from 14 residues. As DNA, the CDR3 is TGTGCCACCAGTGGTGGAGGCAAACCCTACGAGCAGTACTTC. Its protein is CATSGGGKPYEQYF.

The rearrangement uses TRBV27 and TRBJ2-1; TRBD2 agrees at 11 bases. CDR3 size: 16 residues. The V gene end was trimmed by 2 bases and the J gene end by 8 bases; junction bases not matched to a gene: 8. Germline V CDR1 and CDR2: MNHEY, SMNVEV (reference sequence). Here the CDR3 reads CASSLASGRSSDEQFF. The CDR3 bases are TGTGCCAGCAGTTTAGCTAGCGGGAGGAGTAGCGATGAGCAGTTCTTC.

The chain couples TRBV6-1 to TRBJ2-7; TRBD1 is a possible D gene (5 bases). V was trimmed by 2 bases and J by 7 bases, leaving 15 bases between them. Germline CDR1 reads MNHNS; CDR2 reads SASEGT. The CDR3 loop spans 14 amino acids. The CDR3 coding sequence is TGTGCCAGCAGTGAACTCCAGGGTCTGGGAGAGCAGTACTTC. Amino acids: CASSELQGLGEQYF.

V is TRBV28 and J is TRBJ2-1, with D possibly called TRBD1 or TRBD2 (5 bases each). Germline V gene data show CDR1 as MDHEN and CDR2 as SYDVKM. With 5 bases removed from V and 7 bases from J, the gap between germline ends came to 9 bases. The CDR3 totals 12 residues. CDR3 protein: CASSPEGNEQFF. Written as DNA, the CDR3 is TGTGCCAGCAGTCCCGAGGGGAATGAGCAGTTCTTC.

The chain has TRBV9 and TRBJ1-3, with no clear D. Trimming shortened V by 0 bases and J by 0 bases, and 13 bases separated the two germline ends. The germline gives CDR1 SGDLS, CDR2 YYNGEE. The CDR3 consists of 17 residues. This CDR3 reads CASSVDATPSSGNTIYF. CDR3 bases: TGTGCCAGCAGCGTAGATGCCACCCCTAGCTCTGGAAACACCATATATTTT.

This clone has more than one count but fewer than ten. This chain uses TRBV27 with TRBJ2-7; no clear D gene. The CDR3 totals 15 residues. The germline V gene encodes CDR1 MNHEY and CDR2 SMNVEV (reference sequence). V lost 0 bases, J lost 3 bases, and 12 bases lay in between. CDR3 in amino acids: CASSLSGLVGYEQYF. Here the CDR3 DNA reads TGTGCCAGCAGTTTATCGGGCTTAGTGGGCTACGAGCAGTACTTC.

The CDR3: CASSPLSGRAGNEQFF. CDR3 in DNA: TGTGCCAGTAGTCCGCTTAGCGGGAGGGCGGGGAATGAGCAGTTCTTC. This chain connects TRBV19 to TRBJ2-1; 11 bases align to TRBD2. Per germline, CDR1 LNHDA and CDR2 SQIVND (reference sequence). Trimming cost V 5 bases and J 7 bases; bases outside gene matches: 10. The CDR3 runs to 16 residues.

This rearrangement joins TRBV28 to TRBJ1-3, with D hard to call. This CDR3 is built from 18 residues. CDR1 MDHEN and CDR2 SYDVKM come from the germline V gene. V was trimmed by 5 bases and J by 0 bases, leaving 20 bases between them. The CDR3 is CASSPGLQRKGSGNTIYF. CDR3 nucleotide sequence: TGTGCCAGCAGTCCCGGCTTACAGCGTAAAGGCTCTGGAAACACCATATATTTT.

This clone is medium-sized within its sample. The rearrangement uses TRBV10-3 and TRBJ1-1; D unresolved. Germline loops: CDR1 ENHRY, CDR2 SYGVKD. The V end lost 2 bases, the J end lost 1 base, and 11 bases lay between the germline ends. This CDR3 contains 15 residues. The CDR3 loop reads CAISEKVSENTEAFF. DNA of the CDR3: TGTGCCATCAGTGAGAAGGTCTCAGAGAACACTGAAGCTTTCTTT.

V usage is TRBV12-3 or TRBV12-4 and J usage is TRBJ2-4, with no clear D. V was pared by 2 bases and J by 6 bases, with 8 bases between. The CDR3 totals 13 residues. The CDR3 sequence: CASSLLRTNIQYF. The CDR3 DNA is TGTGCCAGCAGTTTACTCCGAACAAACATTCAGTACTTC.

In DNA, the CDR3 is TGTGCCAGCAGTTCTGGACTAGCGGAGCCCTACGAGCAGTACTTC. This sequence encodes CASSSGLAEPYEQYF. The chain couples TRBV6-2 or TRBV6-3 to TRBJ2-7, with 10 bases aligning to TRBD2. V lost 4 bases to trimming and J lost 2 bases; unmatched junction nucleotides: 5. Germline-derived CDR1 and CDR2 are MNHEY and SVGEGT. The CDR3 is 15 amino acids.

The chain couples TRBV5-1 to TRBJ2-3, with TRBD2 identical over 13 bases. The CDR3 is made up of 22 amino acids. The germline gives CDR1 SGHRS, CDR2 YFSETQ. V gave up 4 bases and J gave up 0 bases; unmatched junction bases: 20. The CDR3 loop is CASSIPSKLAGGPVESTDTQYF. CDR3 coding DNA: TGCGCCAGCAGCATACCTTCGAAACTAGCGGGAGGGCCGGTTGAAAGCACAGATACGCAGTATTTT.

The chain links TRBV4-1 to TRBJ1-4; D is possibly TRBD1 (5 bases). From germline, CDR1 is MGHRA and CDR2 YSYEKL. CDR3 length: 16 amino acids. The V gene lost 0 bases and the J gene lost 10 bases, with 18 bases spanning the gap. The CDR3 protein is CASSQDFGGEGGKLFF. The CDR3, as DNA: TGCGCCAGCAGCCAAGATTTCGGAGGGGAGGGAGGAAAACTGTTTTTT.

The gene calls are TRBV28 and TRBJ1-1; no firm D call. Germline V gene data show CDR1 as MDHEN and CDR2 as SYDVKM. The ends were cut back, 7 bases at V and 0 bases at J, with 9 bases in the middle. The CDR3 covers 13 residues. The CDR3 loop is CASMAVMNTEAFF. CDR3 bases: TGTGCCAGCATGGCGGTTATGAACACTGAAGCTTTCTTT. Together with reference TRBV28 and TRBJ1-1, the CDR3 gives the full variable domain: DVKVTQSSRYLVKRTGEKVFLECVQDMDHENMFWYRQDPGLGLRLIYFSYDVKMKEKGDIPEGYSVSREKKERFSLILESASTNQTSMYLCASMAVMNTEAFFGQGTRLTVV.

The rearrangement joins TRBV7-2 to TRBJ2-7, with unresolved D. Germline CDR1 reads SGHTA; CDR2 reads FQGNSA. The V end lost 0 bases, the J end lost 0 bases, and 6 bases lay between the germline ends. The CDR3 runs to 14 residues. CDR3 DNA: TGTGCCAGCAGCTTAGCGTTATACTCCTACGAGCAGTACTTC. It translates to CASSLALYSYEQYF.

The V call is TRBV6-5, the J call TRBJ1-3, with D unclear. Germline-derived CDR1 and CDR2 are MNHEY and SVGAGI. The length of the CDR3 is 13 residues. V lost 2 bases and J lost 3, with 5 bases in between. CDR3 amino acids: CASSYVYGNTIYF. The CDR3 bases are TGTGCCAGCAGTTACGTCTATGGAAACACCATATATTTT.